This entry lists 9 T cell receptor beta chains sequenced from one sample in a study of OX40 agonist ivuxolimab in advanced cancers. Produced via immunoSEQ multiplex PCR; TCRdb's table is partial and in-frame only. Of about 90,000 clones listed, roughly nine tenths are singletons. This sample comprised CD4+ or CD8+ T cells sorted from blood, obtained in a trial of the OX40 agonist ivuxolimab. The source is an adult with an advanced solid tumor such as melanoma, head and neck, liver or kidney cancer.

The chain is built from TRBV27 and TRBJ2-5; TRBD2 matches at 11 bases. Germline V lookup: CDR1 MNHEY, CDR2 SMNVEV (reference sequence). This CDR3 has 15 residues. V shed 0 bases and J 5 bases; nucleotides not matched to a gene: 2. CDR3 residues: CASSLSSGRDETQYF. CDR3 nucleotides: TGTGCCAGCAGTTTATCTAGCGGGAGGGACGAGACCCAGTACTTC.

The chain employs TRBV11-1 and TRBJ2-3; 7 nucleotides match TRBD2. CDR3 length: 15 amino acids. Losses at the gene ends were 7 bases for V and 0 bases for J; bases not matched to a gene: 7. The germline CDR1 and CDR2 sequences are SGHAT and FQDESV (reference sequence). CDR3 amino acids: CASTPSGSSTDTQYF. The DNA for the CDR3 is TGTGCCAGCACGCCTAGCGGAAGTAGCACAGATACGCAGTATTTT.

This chain joins TRBV6-5 and TRBJ1-1, with D unclear. The germline V gene has CDR1 MNHEY and CDR2 SVGAGI. This CDR3 contains 14 residues. V dropped 6 bases and J dropped 3 bases, with 14 bases sitting between them. The CDR3 here is CASSHGLLDTEAFF. CDR3 bases: TGTGCCAGCAGCCACGGACTTCTGGACACTGAAGCTTTCTTT.

The chain carries TRBV2 and TRBJ1-5; maybe TRBD1 (6 bases). Trimming took off 4 bases at V and 0 bases at J, with 13 bases between the two ends. CDR3 length: 16 amino acids. CDR1 is SNHLY, CDR2 FYNNEI, per germline. CDR3 DNA: TGTGCCAGCAGTGTCCAGGGACAATATAGCAATCAGCCCCAGCATTTT. Amino acid sequence: CASSVQGQYSNQPQHF. The full variable domain, in which reference TRBV2 and TRBJ1-5 provide the parts outside the CDR3, is EPEVTQTPSHQVTQMGQEVILRCVPISNHLYFYWYRQILGQKVEFLVSFYNNEISEKSEIFDDQFSVERPDGSNFTLKIRSTKLEDSAMYFCASSVQGQYSNQPQHFGDGTRLSIL.

The CDR3 loop is CSVEEFGRARENIQYF. CDR3 DNA sequence: TGCAGCGTTGAAGAATTTGGGCGGGCGCGCGAAAACATTCAGTACTTC. The genes are TRBV29-1 and TRBJ2-4; D perhaps matches TRBD2 (5 bases). The CDR3 has 16 residues. V lost 0 bases to trimming and J lost 5 bases, with 17 bases between them. Germline CDR1 SQVTM, CDR2 ANQGSEA.

The count of this clone is one. The rearrangement uses TRBV27 and TRBJ2-7, with unresolved D. The CDR3 sequence is 14 residues long. The germline CDR1 and CDR2 sequences are MNHEY and SMNVEV (reference sequence). V was clipped by 5 bases and J by 0 bases, with 11 bases between them. The CDR3 region has the DNA TGTGCCAGCAGTCCGACGGTGAGCTCCTACGAGCAGTACTTC. Translation gives CASSPTVSSYEQYF.

This sequence joins TRBV5-4 and TRBJ2-3; either TRBD1 or TRBD2 may fit D (5 bases each). The CDR3 is 15 amino acids. Between the trimmed V and J ends, which lost 4 bases and 2 bases, there was a span of 14 bases. Germline assignment: CDR1 SGHNT and CDR2 YYREEE (reference sequence). This CDR3 is CASSTGAAYTDTQYF. The DNA of the CDR3 is TGTGCCAGCAGCACCGGGGCGGCGTACACAGATACGCAGTATTTT.

The V call is TRBV7-9, the J call TRBJ2-1; D may be TRBD1 (5 bases). The V and J ends lost 1 base and 0 bases respectively, with 10 bases between them. There are 16 residues in the CDR3. In germline, CDR1 is SEHNR, CDR2 FQNEAQ (reference sequence). This chain's CDR3 is CASSLVRVSSYNEQFF. For the CDR3, the DNA is TGTGCCAGCAGCTTAGTCAGGGTAAGCTCCTACAATGAGCAGTTCTTC.

This clone was counted a single time. The chain uses TRBV6-1 and TRBJ1-2; 8 bases map to TRBD1. V was pared by 5 bases and J by 0 bases, with 5 bases of the junction left unmatched. Germline CDR1 MNHNS, CDR2 SASEGT. The CDR3 has 15 amino acids. The CDR3 protein is CASSMMDRANYGYTF. The CDR3 nucleotides read TGTGCCAGCAGTATGATGGACAGGGCTAACTATGGCTACACCTTC.